The 28 T cell receptor beta chains presented below share a single source sample, sequenced in a study of OX40 agonist ivuxolimab in advanced cancers. The assay was immunoSEQ multiplex PCR, and TCRdb's table has in-frame clones only and misses some. The sample lists 150,000 to 190,000 clones, approximately 94% occurring once. The sequences come from CD4+ or CD8+ T cells sorted from blood, collected in a trial of the OX40 agonist ivuxolimab. All receptors come from an adult with an advanced solid tumor such as melanoma, head and neck, liver or kidney cancer.

This chain connects TRBV10-1 to TRBJ1-1; D unresolved. V dropped 3 bases and J dropped 0 bases, with 8 bases sitting between them. The CDR3 totals 14 residues. Germline CDR1 WNHNN, CDR2 SYGVQD (reference sequence). Here the CDR3 reads CASSDGGLNTEAFF. As DNA, the CDR3 is TGCGCCAGCAGTGACGGCGGTTTGAACACTGAAGCTTTCTTT.

This clone has only a few counts. J is TRBJ1-1 and V is TRBV5-1, with 8 bases lining up with TRBD1. Germline loops: CDR1 SGHRS, CDR2 YFSETQ. V shed 4 bases, J shed 6 bases, and the junction held 8 bases outside the gene matches. The CDR3 has 14 residues. CDR3 amino acids: CASSPDRADSEAFF. The CDR3 DNA follows: TGCGCCAGCAGCCCGGACAGGGCGGACTCTGAAGCTTTCTTT.

V is TRBV6-1 and J is TRBJ1-3, with no clear D. This CDR3 spans 16 amino acids. V gave up 1 base and J gave up 4 bases, with 14 bases separating them. Germline CDR1 MNHNS, CDR2 SASEGT. The CDR3 nucleotides read TGTGCCAGCAGTGAAGGATTAGGTCCGGGCGGAAACACCATATATTTT. Protein product: CASSEGLGPGGNTIYF.

The chain is built from TRBV27 and TRBJ2-7, with 8 bases lining up with TRBD2. The V gene's germline CDR1 is MNHEY and CDR2 SMNVEV (reference sequence). The V segment lost 1 base and the J segment 6 bases; nucleotides outside the gene matches: 5. The CDR3 spans 14 residues. The CDR3 loop reads CASSLWGLVGEQYF. The CDR3 coding sequence is TGTGCCAGCAGTTTATGGGGACTAGTAGGCGAGCAGTACTTC.

The chain combines TRBV7-3 with TRBJ2-2; a possible D gene is TRBD1 (6 bases). The germline CDR1 and CDR2 sequences are SGHTA and FQGTGA. V lost 4 bases and J 4 bases, leaving 13 bases between the germline ends. CDR3 length: 15 amino acids. The CDR3 protein is CASSSQGGGTGELFF. The CDR3 nucleotides are TGTGCCAGCAGCTCACAGGGCGGCGGCACCGGGGAGCTGTTTTTT.

The chain has TRBV9 and TRBJ2-1; D might be TRBD2 (5 bases). CDR3 size: 15 residues. V lost 2 bases and J lost 0, with 9 bases in between. Germline CDR1 SGDLS, CDR2 YYNGEE. The CDR3 here is CASSVDSSSYNEQFF. CDR3 DNA: TGTGCCAGCAGCGTGGACTCGAGCTCCTACAATGAGCAGTTCTTC.

This chain joins TRBV6-5 and TRBJ2-2; D remains unclear. Germline CDR1 reads MNHEY; CDR2 reads SVGAGI. The CDR3 extends over 14 amino acids. V lost 0 bases and J lost 3, with 5 bases in between. CDR3: CASSYSRHTGELFF. DNA for the CDR3: TGTGCCAGCAGTTACTCGCGCCACACCGGGGAGCTGTTTTTT.

This clone was seen more than once but under ten times. The chain uses TRBV10-1 and TRBJ2-7; TRBD2 matches at 7 bases. The J segment lost 5 bases and the V segment lost 6 bases, leaving 4 bases of the junction unmatched. The length of the CDR3 is 12 residues. Germline CDR1 is WNHNN and CDR2 is SYGVQD (reference sequence). The CDR3 bases are TGCGCCAGCAGCGGGGGGTACGACGAGCAGTACTTC. It yields the protein CASSGGYDEQYF.

To note about this clone: Relative to the germline gene, one junction end is altered; a read error may explain this. The gene calls are TRBV11-3 and TRBJ2-1; 9 bases line up with TRBD1. The CDR3 totals 15 residues. Germline V gene lookup returns CDR1 SGHNT and CDR2 YENEEA. The CDR3 loop is CASSLGQGPYNEQFF. The CDR3 nucleotides read TGTGCCAGCAGTTTAGGACAGGGGCCCTACAATGAGCAGTTCTTC.

This clone was recorded only once. The chain combines TRBV30 with TRBJ1-6; D not certain. Germline V lookup: CDR1 GTSNPN, CDR2 SVGIG (reference sequence). The CDR3 loop spans 15 amino acids. V lost 0 bases and J 4 bases, leaving 10 bases between the germline ends. Written as DNA, the CDR3 is TGTGCCTGGAGTGTACTGGACCGGTATAATTCACCCCTCCACTTT. This codes for CAWSVLDRYNSPLHF.

V and J are TRBV29-1 and TRBJ1-1; no clear D gene. The V gene lost 4 bases and the J gene lost 1 base, with 10 bases spanning the gap. This CDR3 contains 13 residues. In germline, CDR1 is SQVTM, CDR2 ANQGSEA. The chain's CDR3 is CSVAKGRNTEAFF. The DNA of the CDR3 is TGCAGCGTTGCTAAAGGGAGGAACACTGAAGCTTTCTTT.

The chain joins TRBV6-5 to TRBJ2-3; D may be TRBD2 (5 bases). Per the germline V gene, CDR1 is MNHEY and CDR2 is SVGAGI. The V and J ends lost 0 bases and 5 bases respectively, with 12 bases between them. The CDR3 consists of 15 residues. The CDR3 is CASSYSSLAIDTQYF. The CDR3 DNA follows: TGTGCCAGCAGTTACTCGAGCCTAGCTATAGATACGCAGTATTTT.

The chain employs TRBV7-2 and TRBJ2-4; D not resolved. Per germline, CDR1 SGHTA and CDR2 FQGNSA. V lost 3 bases to trimming and J lost 0 bases, with 6 bases between them. There are 14 residues in the CDR3. CDR3 DNA sequence: TGTGCCAGCAGCTTCGGATTAGCCAAAAACATTCAGTACTTC. Amino acids: CASSFGLAKNIQYF.

This clone was counted once. The chain couples TRBV6-6 to TRBJ2-7; D may be TRBD2 (6 bases). There are 14 residues in the CDR3. Germline CDR1 MNHNY, CDR2 SVGAGI (reference sequence). Trimming took off 6 bases at V and 0 bases at J, with 12 bases between the two ends. The chain's CDR3 is CASRDSGTSYEQYF. The DNA for the CDR3 is TGTGCCAGCAGAGATAGCGGCACCTCCTACGAGCAGTACTTC.

This chain joins TRBV2 and TRBJ1-2; a weak D match, TRBD1 (5 bases). V gave up 7 bases and J gave up 4 bases, with 19 bases separating them. CDR3 size: 15 residues. Germline CDR1 is SNHLY and CDR2 is FYNNEI. The DNA of the CDR3 is TGTGCCAGCACCCTTCTGGGGGGAGCCGGCTATGGCTACACCTTC. Residues: CASTLLGGAGYGYTF.

The chain uses TRBV18 and TRBJ2-5; D is possibly TRBD2 (6 bases). Germline CDR1 KGHSH, CDR2 LQKENI. The V gene lost 2 bases and the J gene lost 5 bases, with 9 bases spanning the gap. The CDR3 has 13 amino acids. CDR3 in DNA: TGTGCCAGCTCACCAGCGGGATCGGAGACCCAGTACTTC. It encodes CASSPAGSETQYF.

V is TRBV4-3 and J is TRBJ1-1; possibly TRBD1 for D (6 bases). Germline lookup yields CDR1 LGHNA and CDR2 YSLEER. The germline V and J ends were trimmed by 0 bases and 2 bases, with 16 bases remaining between them. The CDR3 loop spans 17 amino acids. The CDR3 nucleotides are TGCGCCAGCAGCCAAGAACTCACGACAGGAAAAAACACTGAAGCTTTCTTT. It translates to CASSQELTTGKNTEAFF.

V usage is TRBV5-6 and J usage is TRBJ2-6; D is unresolved. Per germline, CDR1 SGHDT and CDR2 YYEEEE. Trimming took 1 base from V and 0 from J, leaving 14 bases between them. This CDR3 is 18 amino acids long. The CDR3 here is CASSLSRLPLSGANVLTF. For the CDR3, the DNA is TGTGCCAGCAGCTTGAGCAGGCTCCCTCTCTCTGGGGCCAACGTCCTGACTTTC. The whole variable domain, remainder taken from reference TRBV5-6 and TRBJ2-6, is DAGVTQSPTHLIKTRGQQVTLRCSPKSGHDTVSWYQQALGQGPQFIFQYYEEEERQRGNFPDRFSGHQFPNYSSELNVNALLLGDSALYLCASSLSRLPLSGANVLTFGAGSRLTVL.

The chain carries TRBV19 and TRBJ1-3; 7 bases are a match to TRBD1. The CDR3 sequence is 14 residues long. V shed 4 bases and J 0 bases; nucleotides not matched to a gene: 0. CDR1 and CDR2 from the germline V gene are LNHDA and SQIVND (reference sequence). The CDR3 sequence is CASSTGGSGNTIYF. The CDR3 DNA sequence: TGTGCCAGTAGTACAGGGGGCTCTGGAAACACCATATATTTT.

The chain recombines TRBV5-1 with TRBJ2-7; D is unclear. Germline loops: CDR1 SGHRS, CDR2 YFSETQ. The CDR3 extends over 12 amino acids. V was clipped by 6 bases and J by 6 bases, with 13 bases between them. CDR3: CASTPGVGEQYF. The CDR3 DNA follows: TGCGCCAGCACCCCAGGTGTTGGCGAGCAGTACTTC.

This clone is a singleton in its sample. The V and J genes are TRBV6-4 and TRBJ1-1; D is unresolved. Per the germline V gene, CDR1 is MRHNA and CDR2 is SNTAGT. V was trimmed by 3 bases and J by 12 bases, leaving 23 bases between them. CDR3 length: 15 residues. The chain's CDR3 is CASSEGPAGVPLTFF. As DNA, the CDR3 is TGTGCCAGCAGTGAGGGCCCCGCCGGGGTCCCCCTAACTTTCTTT.

The chain carries TRBV7-8 and TRBJ1-3; the D gene is possibly TRBD1 (5 bases). Germline values: CDR1 SGHVS, CDR2 FQNEAQ. This CDR3 spans 17 amino acids. The V end lost 4 bases, the J end lost 5 bases, and 21 bases lay between the germline ends. The CDR3: CASSSTVAAGSRNTIYF. The CDR3 DNA sequence: TGTGCCAGCAGCTCGACGGTAGCGGCAGGGTCGAGAAACACCATATATTTT.

V usage is TRBV6-5 and J usage is TRBJ1-1; D is unclear. The ends were cut back, 0 bases at V and 7 bases at J, with 9 bases in the middle. The length of the CDR3 is 13 residues. Germline loops: CDR1 MNHEY, CDR2 SVGAGI. The CDR3 nucleotides are TGTGCCAGCAGTTACTCGCATCTCGGTGAAGCTTTCTTT. Its translation: CASSYSHLGEAFF.

In this sample, this clone turned up once. V gene TRBV7-2 combines with J gene TRBJ2-7; TRBD2 is a possible D gene (7 bases). Deletions cut 2 bases from V and 2 bases from J, with 13 bases between. The CDR3 totals 15 residues. Germline lookup yields CDR1 SGHTA and CDR2 FQGNSA. The CDR3 loop is CASSLIGGTTYEQYF. The CDR3 DNA follows: TGTGCCAGCAGCTTAATCGGGGGGACAACCTACGAGCAGTACTTC.

This clone occurred a few times. The V gene is TRBV6-5, the J gene TRBJ1-1; D possibly corresponds to TRBD1 (5 bases). The CDR3 totals 11 residues. Germline V gene lookup returns CDR1 MNHEY and CDR2 SVGAGI. V lost 7 bases, J lost 4 bases, and 7 bases lay in between. CDR3 nucleotides: TGTGCCAGCACCGGGGGCACTGAAGCTTTCTTT. Amino acids: CASTGGTEAFF.

V usage is TRBV7-6 and J usage is TRBJ2-2; D unresolved. Germline CDR1 reads SGHVS; CDR2 reads FNYEAQ. Trimming left V 1 base short and J 0 bases short, with 6 bases between. The CDR3 has 15 amino acids. The CDR3 protein is CASSLDHANTGELFF. The CDR3 nucleotides are TGTGCCAGCAGCTTAGATCACGCGAACACCGGGGAGCTGTTTTTT.

V usage is TRBV28 and J usage is TRBJ2-1; 8 nucleotides agree with TRBD2. This CDR3 comprises 16 residues. Trimming at V came to 8 bases and at J to 5 bases, leaving 14 bases not matched to a gene. Germline CDR1 is MDHEN and CDR2 is SYDVKM. CDR3 DNA sequence: TGTGCCAGCCGAGGGACGGCGGGAGGCCGCCACAATGAGCAGTTCTTC. Translation gives CASRGTAGGRHNEQFF.

This chain links TRBV7-3 with TRBJ2-1; D is ambiguous. The germline gives CDR1 SGHTA, CDR2 FQGTGA. V was cut by 0 bases and J by 0 bases, with 3 bases left in between. The CDR3 loop spans 14 amino acids. The CDR3 here is CASSLTGSYNEQFF. The CDR3 DNA sequence: TGTGCCAGCAGCTTAACGGGCTCCTACAATGAGCAGTTCTTC.